This T cell receptor beta chain was recovered during a study of blood T cell repertoires in COVID-19. On the study more broadly: Researchers got acute and convalescent COVID-19 samples from the United States, Italy and Spain. T cells, B-cell-depleted T cells, or PBMCs supplied cDNA or gDNA.

In the original analysis: Amplification of reference gene primers was used by the study to estimate nucleated cell counts. Some clones are missing from TCRdb's copy, which holds only in-frame ones; the method was immunoSEQ multiplex PCR. The V and J calls and clone size come from that table; D and trimming were worked out from the DNA. The sample holds about 71,000 clones, 80% to 90% seen once. V shed 2 bases and J 2 bases; nucleotides not matched to a gene: 6. This CDR3 is 15 amino acids long. Germline-derived CDR1 and CDR2 are SGHRS and YFSETQ. V usage is TRBV5-1 and J usage is TRBJ2-7; TRBD1 aligns across 8 bases. Sample: peripheral blood. This clonotype was sampled from a man aged 50-59 years with acute or convalescent COVID-19. The CDR3 sequence: CASSLSGGLAYEQYF. Here the CDR3 DNA reads TGCGCCAGCAGCTTATCAGGGGGCCTGGCCTACGAGCAGTACTTC. The whole variable domain, filled in from reference TRBV5-1 and TRBJ2-7, reads KAGVTQTPRYLIKTRGQQVTLSCSPISGHRSVSWYQQTPGQGLQFLFEYFSETQRNKGNFPGRFSGRQFSNSRSEMNVSTLELGDSALYLCASSLSGGLAYEQYFGPGTRLTVT.